This entry concerns a single T cell receptor beta chain. Original processing notes: Reference gene primer amplification in the assay estimated nucleated cell counts. TCRdb keeps only in-frame clones here, not all; method: immunoSEQ multiplex PCR. V, J and clone size are taken as reported in that table, and D and trimming were inferred from the DNA itself. The sample includes under 200,000 clones, 65% to 80% of them seen just once. The source of the sample is a study of blood T cell repertoires in COVID-19. At the level of the study: Spain, Italy and the United States supplied samples that represented acute and convalescent COVID-19. The analysed material was cDNA or gDNA that came from T cells, B-cell-depleted T cells, or PBMCs.

The sample comprised peripheral blood. The TCR originated in a man in his fifties or sixties with acute or convalescent COVID-19.

The CDR3 reads CASSLPEGLNTF. DNA for the CDR3: TGTGCCAGCAGCTTACCAGAGGGTCTAAACACCTTC. The chain recombines TRBV5-6 with TRBJ1-2; D is uncertain. The germline V gene encodes CDR1 SGHDT and CDR2 YYEEEE. Trimming left V 2 bases short and J 12 bases short, with 14 bases between. The CDR3 covers 12 residues.